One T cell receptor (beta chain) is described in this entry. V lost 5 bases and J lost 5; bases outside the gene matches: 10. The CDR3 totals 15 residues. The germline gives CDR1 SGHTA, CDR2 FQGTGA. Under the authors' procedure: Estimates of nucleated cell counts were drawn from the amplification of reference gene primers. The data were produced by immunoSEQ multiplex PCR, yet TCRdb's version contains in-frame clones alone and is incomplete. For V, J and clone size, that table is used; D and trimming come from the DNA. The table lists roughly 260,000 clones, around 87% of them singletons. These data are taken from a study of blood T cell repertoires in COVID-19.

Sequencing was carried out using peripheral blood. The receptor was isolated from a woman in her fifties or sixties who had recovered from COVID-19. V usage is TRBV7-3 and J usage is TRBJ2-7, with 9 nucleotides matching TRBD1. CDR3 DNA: TGTGCCAGCAGCCTACGGGGAGGGACAGGGAACGAGCAGTACTTC. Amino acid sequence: CASSLRGGTGNEQYF.